The entry that follows covers one T cell receptor (beta chain) sequence. Germline CDR1 reads SEHNR; CDR2 reads FQNEAQ (reference sequence). With 8 bases clipped from V and 5 bases from J, the junction kept 7 bases outside the gene matches. The CDR3 length is 14 residues. Using immunoSEQ multiplex PCR, the repertoire was profiled, and TCRdb retains in-frame clones only, with some absent. The data contain approximately 17,000 clones, approximately 77% of them singletons. This entry comes from a study of T cells in narcolepsy. Material for sequencing was CD45RA- memory CD8+ T cells from PBMCs. This chain uses TRBV7-9 with TRBJ2-5; TRBD2 agrees at 11 bases. This TCR was recovered from a human donor with narcolepsy. CDR3 bases: TGTGCCAGCCAAGCCCCTAGCGGGGGGGAGACCCAGTACTTC. Its protein product is CASQAPSGGETQYF.